A selection of T cell receptor beta chains follows, all from one sample in a study of T cell changes during pregnancy in multiple sclerosis. This table comes from immunoSEQ multiplex PCR, and its TCRdb copy is limited to in-frame clones, with some not included. The table has 70,000 or so clones, 91% seen once. The sequences come from peripheral blood, collected in the third trimester of pregnancy. Every receptor here comes from a female donor in good health, enrolled as a control in a pregnancy study. Both conserved end residues are part of each CDR3. Fields, in order: D gene, V gene, J gene, clone size, CDR3 DNA, CDR3 protein. The D gene is left open where the match is weak. Where a row states a size, it is once, few, many or the class of an expanded clone; other rows omit it.

d_call: -
v_call: TRBV5-4
j_call: TRBJ2-7
clone_size: -
cdr3_nt: TGTGCCAGCAGCTTGGGGCGACAGGTTGTGGGTGAGCAGTACTTC
cdr3_aa: CASSLGRQVVGEQYF

d_call: TRBD2
v_call: TRBV2
j_call: TRBJ2-3
clone_size: -
cdr3_nt: TGTGCCAGCGGTCACGGACTAGCGGGAGAGGGGTATACGCAGTATTTT
cdr3_aa: CASGHGLAGEGYTQYF

d_call: -
v_call: TRBV28
j_call: TRBJ1-3
clone_size: -
cdr3_nt: TGTGCCAGCAGTACTTCCGTAGTTTTAGGAAACACCATATATTTT
cdr3_aa: CASSTSVVLGNTIYF

d_call: -
v_call: TRBV4-1
j_call: TRBJ1-2
clone_size: -
cdr3_nt: TGCGCCAGCAGCCAAGATACGTTCCGGGAGCGGTATGGCTACACCTTC
cdr3_aa: CASSQDTFRERYGYTF

d_call: -
v_call: TRBV5-1
j_call: TRBJ1-3
clone_size: -
cdr3_nt: TGCGCCAGCAGCTTCGAAGCATCTGGAAACACCATATATTTT
cdr3_aa: CASSFEASGNTIYF

d_call: TRBD1
v_call: TRBV28
j_call: TRBJ2-7
clone_size: -
cdr3_nt: TGTGCCAGCAGTAGGGGGGCCAGGGGGCTTCGAGAGCAGTACTTC
cdr3_aa: CASSRGARGLREQYF

d_call: TRBD1
v_call: TRBV7-9
j_call: TRBJ2-2
clone_size: -
cdr3_nt: TGTGCCAGCAGCCTGACAGGGGTCACCGGGGAGCTGTTTTTT
cdr3_aa: CASSLTGVTGELFF

d_call: -
v_call: TRBV5-6
j_call: TRBJ2-5
clone_size: -
cdr3_nt: TGTGCCAGCAGCTTGGGGGGCGTAGGGGAAGAGACCCAGTACTTC
cdr3_aa: CASSLGGVGEETQYF

d_call: -
v_call: TRBV25-1
j_call: TRBJ2-3
clone_size: -
cdr3_nt: TGTGCCAGCAGTGACCAGTTTCCAGATACGCAGTATTTT
cdr3_aa: CASSDQFPDTQYF

d_call: -
v_call: TRBV7-9
j_call: TRBJ1-2
clone_size: -
cdr3_nt: TGTGCCAGCAGCTTAGAAGAGACAGGCCTCTTCTTC
cdr3_aa: CASSLEETGLFF

d_call: -
v_call: TRBV5-4
j_call: TRBJ1-1
clone_size: -
cdr3_nt: TGTGCCAGCAGCTTGGACAGGCTGAACACTGAAGCTTTCTTT
cdr3_aa: CASSLDRLNTEAFF

d_call: -
v_call: TRBV7-7
j_call: TRBJ1-1
clone_size: -
cdr3_nt: TGTGCTAGCAGTCCTGTCACTCCCAACACTGAAGCTTTCTTT
cdr3_aa: CASSPVTPNTEAFF

d_call: -
v_call: TRBV6-5
j_call: TRBJ2-1
clone_size: -
cdr3_nt: TGTGCCAGCAGACCGGGACGGGAGTACAATGAGCAGTTCTTC
cdr3_aa: CASRPGREYNEQFF

d_call: TRBD1
v_call: TRBV4-1
j_call: TRBJ1-5
clone_size: -
cdr3_nt: TGCGCCAGCAGCCAAGATTCCGGGACAGGGTCCCGCAATCAGCCCCAGCATTTT
cdr3_aa: CASSQDSGTGSRNQPQHF

d_call: TRBD2
v_call: TRBV7-9
j_call: TRBJ2-7
clone_size: -
cdr3_nt: TGTGCCAGCAGCCCGCGGACTAGCGGGCGCTACGAGCAGTACTTC
cdr3_aa: CASSPRTSGRYEQYF

d_call: -
v_call: TRBV30
j_call: TRBJ2-2
clone_size: -
cdr3_nt: TGTGCCTGGAGACGCCTGACACCCACCGGGGAGCTGTTTTTT
cdr3_aa: CAWRRLTPTGELFF

d_call: -
v_call: TRBV28
j_call: TRBJ1-1
clone_size: -
cdr3_nt: TGTGCCAGCAGCCCGGGTAACACTGAAGCTTTCTTT
cdr3_aa: CASSPGNTEAFF

d_call: -
v_call: TRBV19
j_call: TRBJ2-3
clone_size: -
cdr3_nt: TGTGCCAGTAGCTTTCTAGCGCACGGAGAAGCGGATACGCAGTATTTT
cdr3_aa: CASSFLAHGEADTQYF

d_call: -
v_call: TRBV15
j_call: TRBJ1-1
clone_size: -
cdr3_nt: TGTGCCACCAGCACCCCATCGACAGTTCGGGCTTTCTTT
cdr3_aa: CATSTPSTVRAFF

d_call: TRBD1
v_call: TRBV29-1
j_call: TRBJ1-1
clone_size: -
cdr3_nt: TGCAGCGGGGCAGGGGGCACTGAAGCTTTCTTT
cdr3_aa: CSGAGGTEAFF

d_call: TRBD1
v_call: TRBV5-1
j_call: TRBJ1-1
clone_size: -
cdr3_nt: TGCGCCAGCAGCCCGCGGCCAACCGGACAGGGGGACACTGAAGCTTTCTTT
cdr3_aa: CASSPRPTGQGDTEAFF

d_call: TRBD1
v_call: TRBV11-3
j_call: TRBJ2-3
clone_size: -
cdr3_nt: TGTGCCAGCAGCTGGGACAGGTCAGATACGCAGTATTTT
cdr3_aa: CASSWDRSDTQYF

d_call: -
v_call: TRBV19
j_call: TRBJ1-2
clone_size: -
cdr3_nt: TGTGCCAGTACCTTCGACAGGCGGAATGGCTACACCTTC
cdr3_aa: CASTFDRRNGYTF

d_call: -
v_call: TRBV7-2
j_call: TRBJ2-7
clone_size: -
cdr3_nt: TGTGCCAGCAGCCCCACGGACTACTCCTACGAGCAGTACTTC
cdr3_aa: CASSPTDYSYEQYF

d_call: TRBD1
v_call: TRBV15
j_call: TRBJ1-1
clone_size: -
cdr3_nt: TGTGCCACCAGCAGAGATAGGACAGGACGCACTGAAGCTTTCTTT
cdr3_aa: CATSRDRTGRTEAFF

d_call: -
v_call: TRBV2
j_call: TRBJ2-6
clone_size: -
cdr3_nt: TGTGCCAGTGGAGGCCAGGTGATCTCTGGGGCCAACGTCCTGACTTTC
cdr3_aa: CASGGQVISGANVLTF

d_call: TRBD1
v_call: TRBV11-2
j_call: TRBJ2-2
clone_size: -
cdr3_nt: TGTGCCAGCAGCCGGGGACAGTCAACCGGGGAGCTGTTTTTT
cdr3_aa: CASSRGQSTGELFF

d_call: -
v_call: TRBV7-9
j_call: TRBJ1-1
clone_size: many
cdr3_nt: TGTGCCAGCAGCTTAGCGACCCACCGGGACACTGAAGCTTTCTTT
cdr3_aa: CASSLATHRDTEAFF

d_call: TRBD2
v_call: TRBV5-1
j_call: TRBJ2-5
clone_size: -
cdr3_nt: TGCGCCAGCAGCCCTAGCGGCCCGGAGACCCAGTACTTC
cdr3_aa: CASSPSGPETQYF

d_call: TRBD1
v_call: TRBV2
j_call: TRBJ1-5
clone_size: -
cdr3_nt: TGTGCCAGCAGTCTAGGGACAGGGGGTAGTGGCAATCAGCCCCAGCATTTT
cdr3_aa: CASSLGTGGSGNQPQHF

d_call: -
v_call: TRBV11-2
j_call: TRBJ1-2
clone_size: -
cdr3_nt: TGTGCCAGCAGCCTCACGAGGCCAGGGGCTAACGGCTACACCTTC
cdr3_aa: CASSLTRPGANGYTF

d_call: -
v_call: TRBV5-1
j_call: TRBJ1-4
clone_size: -
cdr3_nt: TGCGCCAGCAGCTTGGGGTTCGGGTTAACTAATGAAAAACTGTTTTTT
cdr3_aa: CASSLGFGLTNEKLFF

d_call: TRBD1
v_call: TRBV5-6
j_call: TRBJ1-2
clone_size: -
cdr3_nt: TGTGCCAGCAGCCTTGACAGGGCTGCTAGGGGCTACACCTTC
cdr3_aa: CASSLDRAARGYTF

d_call: -
v_call: TRBV15
j_call: TRBJ2-7
clone_size: once
cdr3_nt: TGTGCCACCAGCCCGGGGACTCCGAACTACGAGCAGTACTTC
cdr3_aa: CATSPGTPNYEQYF

d_call: -
v_call: TRBV7-9
j_call: TRBJ2-7
clone_size: -
cdr3_nt: TGTGCCAGCAGCTTAGCCACCGGGAACGAGCAGTACTTC
cdr3_aa: CASSLATGNEQYF

d_call: TRBD2
v_call: TRBV5-1
j_call: TRBJ2-5
clone_size: -
cdr3_nt: TGCGCCAGCAGCTTGCGCCTAGCGGGGGGCCTGTACCAAGAGACCCAGTACTTC
cdr3_aa: CASSLRLAGGLYQETQYF

d_call: TRBD1
v_call: TRBV6-5
j_call: TRBJ2-5
clone_size: -
cdr3_nt: TGTGCCAGCAGTTACACAGGGGCAGAGACCCAGTACTTC
cdr3_aa: CASSYTGAETQYF

d_call: TRBD2
v_call: TRBV18
j_call: TRBJ2-3
clone_size: -
cdr3_nt: TGTGCCAGCTCTCCCCGGGGGGAGACGGTAGATACGCAGTATTTT
cdr3_aa: CASSPRGETVDTQYF

d_call: -
v_call: TRBV7-9
j_call: TRBJ1-5
clone_size: -
cdr3_nt: TGTGCCAGCAGCTTAGGTGACGGAGGTAGCAATCAGCCCCAGCATTTT
cdr3_aa: CASSLGDGGSNQPQHF

d_call: TRBD1
v_call: TRBV6-1
j_call: TRBJ1-5
clone_size: few
cdr3_nt: TGTGCCAGCAGCGGGACAGGGGGCGGGCAGCCCCAGCATTTT
cdr3_aa: CASSGTGGGQPQHF

d_call: -
v_call: TRBV9
j_call: TRBJ2-1
clone_size: -
cdr3_nt: TGTGCCAGCAGCGTCGGAGGATACGCGAAGATCTACAATGAGCAGTTCTTC
cdr3_aa: CASSVGGYAKIYNEQFF

d_call: -
v_call: TRBV14
j_call: TRBJ2-7
clone_size: -
cdr3_nt: TGTGCCAGCAACCCGCAGAGTGGAGGTGACGAGCAGTACTTC
cdr3_aa: CASNPQSGGDEQYF

d_call: TRBD1
v_call: TRBV5-5
j_call: TRBJ1-6
clone_size: few
cdr3_nt: TGTGCCAGCAGCCGACCCCGGGACAGGGGTTCACCCCTCCACTTT
cdr3_aa: CASSRPRDRGSPLHF

d_call: -
v_call: TRBV5-6
j_call: TRBJ1-1
clone_size: -
cdr3_nt: TGTGCCAGCAGCATCCTCGAGGAGGTTAACACTGAAGCTTTCTTT
cdr3_aa: CASSILEEVNTEAFF

d_call: TRBD1
v_call: TRBV18
j_call: TRBJ2-5
clone_size: -
cdr3_nt: TGTGCCAGCTCACCCGGGACAGCCGAAGAGACCCAGTACTTC
cdr3_aa: CASSPGTAEETQYF

d_call: -
v_call: TRBV19
j_call: TRBJ2-2
clone_size: -
cdr3_nt: TGTGCCAGTAGTATTCGGGACGGGGAGCTGTTTTTT
cdr3_aa: CASSIRDGELFF

d_call: -
v_call: TRBV11-2
j_call: TRBJ1-2
clone_size: -
cdr3_nt: TGTGCCAGCACCCCCCCGGGGAGGAACTATGGCTACACCTTC
cdr3_aa: CASTPPGRNYGYTF

d_call: -
v_call: TRBV5-8
j_call: TRBJ1-1
clone_size: -
cdr3_nt: TGTGCCAGCATCTATCGGGGGGGGACTGAAGCTTTCTTT
cdr3_aa: CASIYRGGTEAFF

d_call: -
v_call: TRBV7-2
j_call: TRBJ2-7
clone_size: -
cdr3_nt: TGTGCCAGCTCCCAGAGGGTAGCGCACTACGAGCAGTACTTC
cdr3_aa: CASSQRVAHYEQYF

d_call: -
v_call: TRBV4-3
j_call: TRBJ1-4
clone_size: -
cdr3_nt: TGCGCCAGCAGCCAACGCATGGGGGAGGGAAAACTGTTTTTT
cdr3_aa: CASSQRMGEGKLFF

d_call: TRBD1
v_call: TRBV5-1
j_call: TRBJ2-3
clone_size: -
cdr3_nt: TGCGCCAGCAGCTTGGCTGGGACAGGTTCCACAGATACGCAGTATTTT
cdr3_aa: CASSLAGTGSTDTQYF